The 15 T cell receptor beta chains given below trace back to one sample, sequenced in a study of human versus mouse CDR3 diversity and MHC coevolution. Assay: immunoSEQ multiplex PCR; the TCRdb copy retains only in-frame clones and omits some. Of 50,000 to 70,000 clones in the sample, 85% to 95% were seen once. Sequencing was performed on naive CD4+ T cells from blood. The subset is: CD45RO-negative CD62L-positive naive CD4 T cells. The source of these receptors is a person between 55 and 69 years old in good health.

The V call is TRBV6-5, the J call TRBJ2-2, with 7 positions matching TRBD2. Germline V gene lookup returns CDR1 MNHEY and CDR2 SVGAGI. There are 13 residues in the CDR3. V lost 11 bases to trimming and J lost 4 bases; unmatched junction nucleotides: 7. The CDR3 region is CAGGREATGELFF. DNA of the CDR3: TGTGCCGGTGGGAGGGAAGCCACCGGGGAGCTGTTTTTT.

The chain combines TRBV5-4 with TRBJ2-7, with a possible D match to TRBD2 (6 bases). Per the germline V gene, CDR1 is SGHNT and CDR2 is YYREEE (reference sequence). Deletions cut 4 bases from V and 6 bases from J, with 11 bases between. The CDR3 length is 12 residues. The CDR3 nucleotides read TGTGCCAGCAGCGTCGTCGGGGGCGAGCAGTACTTC. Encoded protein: CASSVVGGEQYF.

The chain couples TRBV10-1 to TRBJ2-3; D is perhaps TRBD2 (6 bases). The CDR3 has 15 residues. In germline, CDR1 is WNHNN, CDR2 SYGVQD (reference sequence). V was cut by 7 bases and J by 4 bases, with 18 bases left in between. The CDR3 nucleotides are TGCGCCAGCAAACCTAGCGCCTCTGGCTCAGATACGCAGTATTTT. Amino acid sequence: CASKPSASGSDTQYF.

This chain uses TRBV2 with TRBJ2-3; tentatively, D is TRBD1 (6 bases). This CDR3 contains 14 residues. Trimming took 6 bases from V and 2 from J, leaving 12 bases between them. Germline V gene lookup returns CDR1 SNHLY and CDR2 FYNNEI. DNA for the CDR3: TGTGCCAGCAGGCGGACAGTAAACACAGATACGCAGTATTTT. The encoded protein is CASRRTVNTDTQYF. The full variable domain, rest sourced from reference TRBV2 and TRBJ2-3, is EPEVTQTPSHQVTQMGQEVILRCVPISNHLYFYWYRQILGQKVEFLVSFYNNEISEKSEIFDDQFSVERPDGSNFTLKIRSTKLEDSAMYFCASRRTVNTDTQYFGPGTRLTVL.

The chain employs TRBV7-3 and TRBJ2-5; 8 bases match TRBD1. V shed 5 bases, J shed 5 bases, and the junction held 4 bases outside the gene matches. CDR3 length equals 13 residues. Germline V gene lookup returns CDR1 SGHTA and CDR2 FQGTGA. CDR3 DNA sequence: TGTGCCAGCAGCGCCAACAGGGGGGAGACCCAGTACTTC. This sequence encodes CASSANRGETQYF. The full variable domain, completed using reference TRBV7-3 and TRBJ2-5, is GAGVSQTPSNKVTEKGKYVELRCDPISGHTALYWYRQSLGQGPEFLIYFQGTGAADDSGLPNDRFFAVRPEGSVSTLKIQRTERGDSAVYLCASSANRGETQYFGPGTRLLVL.

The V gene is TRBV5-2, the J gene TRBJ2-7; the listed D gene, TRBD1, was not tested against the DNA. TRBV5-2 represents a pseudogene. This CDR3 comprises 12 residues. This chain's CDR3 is CASSLQGSEQYF. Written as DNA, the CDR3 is TGTGCCAGCAGCTTACAGGGAAGCGAGCAGTACTTC.

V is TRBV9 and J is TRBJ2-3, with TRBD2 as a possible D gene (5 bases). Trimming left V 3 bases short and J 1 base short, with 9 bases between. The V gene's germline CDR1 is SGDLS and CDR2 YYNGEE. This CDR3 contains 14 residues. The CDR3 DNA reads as TGTGCCAGCAGCGAGAGGGCGGGCACAGATACGCAGTATTTT. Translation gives CASSERAGTDTQYF.

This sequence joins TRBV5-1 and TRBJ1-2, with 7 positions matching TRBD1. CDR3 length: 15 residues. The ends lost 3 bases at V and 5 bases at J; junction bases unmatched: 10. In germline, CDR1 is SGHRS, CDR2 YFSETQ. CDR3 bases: TGCGCCAGCAGCTCGTCCCGGGACAGCGGATATGGCTACACCTTC. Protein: CASSSSRDSGYGYTF. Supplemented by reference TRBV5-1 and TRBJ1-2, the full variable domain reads KAGVTQTPRYLIKTRGQQVTLSCSPISGHRSVSWYQQTPGQGLQFLFEYFSETQRNKGNFPGRFSGRQFSNSRSEMNVSTLELGDSALYLCASSSSRDSGYGYTFGSGTRLTVV.

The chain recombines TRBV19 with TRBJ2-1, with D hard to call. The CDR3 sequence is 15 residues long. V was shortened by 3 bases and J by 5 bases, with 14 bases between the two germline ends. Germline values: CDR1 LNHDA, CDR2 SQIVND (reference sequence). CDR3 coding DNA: TGTGCCAGTAGTATCGGAACAGCAGGAAACAATGAGCAGTTCTTC. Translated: CASSIGTAGNNEQFF. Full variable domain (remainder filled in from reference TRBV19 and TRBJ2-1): DGGITQSPKYLFRKEGQNVTLSCEQNLNHDAMYWYRQDPGQGLRLIYYSQIVNDFQKGDIAEGYSVSREKKESFPLTVTSAQKNPTAFYLCASSIGTAGNNEQFFGPGTRLTVL.

The CDR3 sequence is CSAKDFYGYTF. The CDR3 bases are TGCAGTGCTAAGGACTTCTATGGCTACACCTTC. The chain couples TRBV20-1 to TRBJ1-2; D not certain. The CDR3 contains 11 residues. Per germline, CDR1 DFQATT and CDR2 SNEGSKA (reference sequence). V was shortened by 4 bases and J by 4 bases, with 7 bases between the two germline ends.

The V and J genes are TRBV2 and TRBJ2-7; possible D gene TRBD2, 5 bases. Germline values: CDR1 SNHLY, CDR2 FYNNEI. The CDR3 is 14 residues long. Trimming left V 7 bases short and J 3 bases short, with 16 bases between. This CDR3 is CASTADSVHYEQYF. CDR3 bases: TGTGCCAGCACCGCGGACTCTGTTCACTACGAGCAGTACTTC.

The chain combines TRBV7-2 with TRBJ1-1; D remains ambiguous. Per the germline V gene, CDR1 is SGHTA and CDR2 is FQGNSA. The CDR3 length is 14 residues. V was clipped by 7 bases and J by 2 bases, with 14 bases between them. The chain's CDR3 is CASTSRTANTEAFF. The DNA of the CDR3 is TGTGCCAGCACCAGTCGGACTGCTAACACTGAAGCTTTCTTT.

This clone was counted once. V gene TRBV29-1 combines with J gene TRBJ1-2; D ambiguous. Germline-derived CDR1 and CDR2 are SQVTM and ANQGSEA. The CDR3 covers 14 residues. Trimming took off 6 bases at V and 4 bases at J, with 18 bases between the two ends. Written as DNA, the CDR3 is TGCAGCGTCGCTGTGGACGGAGGTCTCTATGGCTACACCTTC. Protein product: CSVAVDGGLYGYTF.

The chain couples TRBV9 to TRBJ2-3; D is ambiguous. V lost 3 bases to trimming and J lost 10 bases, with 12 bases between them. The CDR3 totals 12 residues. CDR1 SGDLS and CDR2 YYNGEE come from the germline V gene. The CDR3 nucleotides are TGTGCCAGCAGCGCGAGCGAAATCCCGCAGTATTTT. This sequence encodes CASSASEIPQYF.

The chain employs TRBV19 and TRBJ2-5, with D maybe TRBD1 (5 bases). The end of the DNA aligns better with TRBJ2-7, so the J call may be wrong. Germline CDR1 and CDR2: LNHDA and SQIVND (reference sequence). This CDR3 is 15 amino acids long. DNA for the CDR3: TGTGCCAGTAGTATCGACGTGGACACCTCCTACGAGCAGTACTTC. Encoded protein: CASSIDVDTSYEQYF.